One sample yielded the 17 T cell receptor beta chains listed below, sequenced in a study of control samples from healthy donors and cancer patients. The table came from immunoSEQ multiplex PCR; TCRdb's copy has only in-frame clones and leaves some out. Of approximately 170,000 clones listed, about 90% are singletons. The specimen sequenced was blood. Receptor source: a woman aged 25 to 39 in good health.

The CDR3 DNA follows: TGTGCCAGCAGCTTCGATTGGGGGTTTCAAGAGACCCAGTACTTC. This codes for CASSFDWGFQETQYF. This chain joins TRBV5-6 and TRBJ2-5; either TRBD1 or TRBD2 may fit D (5 bases each). V was cut by 2 bases and J by 2 bases, with 13 bases left in between. The CDR3 is made up of 15 amino acids. Germline V gene data show CDR1 as SGHDT and CDR2 as YYEEEE. The whole variable domain, remainder taken from reference TRBV5-6 and TRBJ2-5, is DAGVTQSPTHLIKTRGQQVTLRCSPKSGHDTVSWYQQALGQGPQFIFQYYEEEERQRGNFPDRFSGHQFPNYSSELNVNALLLGDSALYLCASSFDWGFQETQYFGPGTRLLVL.

The chain joins TRBV6-2 or TRBV6-3 to TRBJ2-1; 7 bases align to TRBD2. In germline, CDR1 is MNHEY, CDR2 SVGEGT. The CDR3 totals 13 residues. The ends lost 6 bases at V and 8 bases at J; junction bases unmatched: 7. This chain's CDR3 is CASSRLASDEQFF. CDR3 DNA sequence: TGTGCCAGCAGCCGACTAGCTTCAGATGAGCAGTTCTTC.

The rearrangement uses TRBV27 and TRBJ1-5; no firm D call. Trimming removed 6 bases from V and 1 base from J, with 7 bases in between. The CDR3 consists of 13 residues. Looked up from germline, CDR1 is MNHEY and CDR2 is SMNVEV (reference sequence). In DNA form, the CDR3 reads TGTGCCAGCAGAGGGCGGAGCAATCAGCCCCAGCATTTT. Its translation: CASRGRSNQPQHF.

The chain uses TRBV7-8 and TRBJ2-5, with D unclear. V was clipped by 4 bases and J by 5 bases, with 8 bases between them. Germline V gene lookup returns CDR1 SGHVS and CDR2 FQNEAQ. The CDR3 is made up of 12 amino acids. The CDR3 is CASSSSEETQYF. The CDR3 coding sequence is TGTGCCAGCAGCTCTTCTGAGGAGACCCAGTACTTC.

The chain has TRBV5-1 and TRBJ1-1, with 7 bases matching TRBD1. This CDR3 contains 14 residues. Trimming cost V 4 bases and J 1 base; bases outside gene matches: 4. Per germline, CDR1 SGHRS and CDR2 YFSETQ. The CDR3 loop is CASSRWTGNTEAFF. The CDR3 DNA reads TGCGCCAGCAGCCGGTGGACAGGGAACACTGAAGCTTTCTTT.

This chain joins TRBV6-5 and TRBJ1-1, with unresolved D. Trimming left V 7 bases short and J 3 bases short, with 3 bases between. CDR1 is MNHEY, CDR2 SVGAGI, per germline. The CDR3 has 10 residues. The CDR3 protein is CASIDTEAFF. CDR3 nucleotide sequence: TGTGCCAGCATCGACACTGAAGCTTTCTTT.

This clone was counted a single time. The chain employs TRBV19 and TRBJ1-5; no reliable D call. The germline CDR1 and CDR2 sequences are LNHDA and SQIVND (reference sequence). This CDR3 has 13 amino acids. The ends were cut back, 5 bases at V and 3 bases at J, with 8 bases in the middle. CDR3 nucleotide sequence: TGTGCCAGTAGTCCAGCGGCCAATCAGCCCCAGCATTTT. Translating it yields CASSPAANQPQHF.

This clone has only a few counts. The chain links TRBV7-9 to TRBJ1-1; D is undetermined. Trimming left V 5 bases short and J 1 base short, with 11 bases between. The CDR3 is 14 residues long. In germline, CDR1 is SEHNR, CDR2 FQNEAQ (reference sequence). CDR3 nucleotide sequence: TGTGCCAGCAGCCCCTGGAGCGGGAACACTGAAGCTTTCTTT. It encodes CASSPWSGNTEAFF.

The rearrangement uses TRBV7-9 and TRBJ2-5; 8 bases line up with TRBD2. This CDR3 is built from 13 residues. Unmatched junction bases numbered 2, after V lost 6 bases and J lost 2 bases. Germline CDR1 SEHNR, CDR2 FQNEAQ (reference sequence). CDR3 in DNA: TGTGCCAGCAGTAGCGGGAATCAAGAGACCCAGTACTTC. Translated: CASSSGNQETQYF. The full variable domain, its missing parts supplied by reference TRBV7-9 and TRBJ2-5, is DTGVSQNPRHKITKRGQNVTFRCDPISEHNRLYWYRQTLGQGPEFLTYFQNEAQLEKSRLLSDRFSAERPKGSFSTLEIQRTEQGDSAMYLCASSSGNQETQYFGPGTRLLVL.

The count of this clone is one. The rearrangement uses TRBV7-6 and TRBJ2-1; unclear D gene. The V gene lost 5 bases and the J gene lost 0 bases, with 14 bases spanning the gap. The CDR3 runs to 16 residues. The V gene's germline CDR1 is SGHVS and CDR2 FNYEAQ. The CDR3 sequence: CASSLSAFGSYNEQFF. CDR3 bases: TGTGCCAGCAGCCTATCCGCTTTTGGCTCCTACAATGAGCAGTTCTTC.

The chain uses TRBV5-4 and TRBJ1-1; no definite D call. The germline CDR1 and CDR2 sequences are SGHNT and YYREEE (reference sequence). The CDR3 consists of 13 residues. V was cut by 3 bases and J by 4 bases, with 10 bases left in between. CDR3: CASSSVGGTEAFF. CDR3 in DNA: TGTGCCAGCAGCTCGGTAGGTGGCACTGAAGCTTTCTTT. The complete variable domain, with remaining parts taken from reference TRBV5-4 and TRBJ1-1, reads ETGVTQSPTHLIKTRGQQVTLRCSSQSGHNTVSWYQQALGQGPQFIFQYYREEENGRGNFPPRFSGLQFPNYSSELNVNALELDDSALYLCASSSVGGTEAFFGQGTRLTVV.

V gene TRBV2 combines with J gene TRBJ1-6, with D tentatively TRBD1 (5 bases). The CDR3 runs 13 residues. The V end was cut by 6 bases, the J end by 7 bases, with 10 bases between. The germline V gene encodes CDR1 SNHLY and CDR2 FYNNEI. CDR3 sequence: CASRLRQNSPLHF. In nucleotides, the CDR3 is TGTGCCAGCAGGCTACGACAGAATTCACCCCTCCACTTT.

This clone was observed a few times. The chain is built from TRBV6-6 and TRBJ2-5; perhaps TRBD1 as D (5 bases). The CDR3 runs to 13 residues. The V end was cut by 5 bases, the J end by 5 bases, with 12 bases between. CDR1 and CDR2 from the germline V gene are MNHNY and SVGAGI (reference sequence). The CDR3 DNA reads as TGTGCCAGCAGTCCCCAGGGCGCGGAGACCCAGTACTTC. The encoded protein is CASSPQGAETQYF.

The chain carries TRBV6-5 and TRBJ2-7; TRBD1 matches at 8 bases. The CDR3 sequence is 13 residues long. The V segment lost 6 bases and the J segment 3 bases; nucleotides outside the gene matches: 4. Germline CDR1 is MNHEY and CDR2 is SVGAGI. CDR3 DNA: TGTGCCAGCAGCGGAGGGACAGGCTACGAGCAGTACTTC. Translated: CASSGGTGYEQYF.

The V call is TRBV5-1, the J call TRBJ2-1; 8 positions match TRBD2. With V trimmed by 4 bases and J by 2 bases, 11 bases remained unmatched. This CDR3 is built from 17 residues. CDR1 is SGHRS and CDR2 is YFSETQ in the germline V gene. CDR3 in amino acids: CASSLSRARGAYNEQFF. CDR3 DNA: TGCGCCAGCAGCCTTTCGCGGGCGCGGGGGGCCTACAATGAGCAGTTCTTC.

The sample holds one count of this clone. For the CDR3, the DNA is TGTGCCAGCAGCCAGGAAGTCCGGTATACGAACACCGGGGAGCTGTTTTTT. It is translated as CASSQEVRYTNTGELFF. The chain combines TRBV4-2 with TRBJ2-2; no firm D call. Trimming removed 3 bases from V and 0 bases from J, with 14 bases in between. CDR3 length: 17 residues. Germline CDR1 LGHNA, CDR2 YNFKEQ.

The chain combines TRBV6-1 with TRBJ1-2, with a tentative D call TRBD1 (5 bases). The V gene lost 2 bases and the J gene lost 8 bases, with 15 bases spanning the gap. Germline-derived CDR1 and CDR2 are MNHNS and SASEGT. The CDR3 runs 14 residues. The CDR3 reads CASSELGVRVGYTF. CDR3 sequence (DNA): TGTGCCAGCAGTGAACTGGGGGTCCGGGTCGGCTACACCTTC.